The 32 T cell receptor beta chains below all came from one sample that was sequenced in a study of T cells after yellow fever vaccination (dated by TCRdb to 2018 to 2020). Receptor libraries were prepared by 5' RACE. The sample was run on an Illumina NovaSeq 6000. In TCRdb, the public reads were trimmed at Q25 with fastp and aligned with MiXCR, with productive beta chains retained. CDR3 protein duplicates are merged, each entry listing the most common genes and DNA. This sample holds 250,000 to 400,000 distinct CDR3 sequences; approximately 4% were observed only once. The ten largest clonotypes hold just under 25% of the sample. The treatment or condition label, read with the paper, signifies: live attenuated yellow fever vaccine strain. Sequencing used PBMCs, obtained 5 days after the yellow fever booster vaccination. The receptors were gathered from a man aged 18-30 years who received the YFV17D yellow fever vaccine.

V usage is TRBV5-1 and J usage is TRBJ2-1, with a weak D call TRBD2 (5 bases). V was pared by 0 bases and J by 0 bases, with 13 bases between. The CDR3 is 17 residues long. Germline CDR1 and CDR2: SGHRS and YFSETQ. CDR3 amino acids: CASSLVGLTSSYNEQFF. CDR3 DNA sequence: TGCGCCAGCAGCTTGGTCGGTCTTACTAGCTCCTACAATGAGCAGTTCTTC.

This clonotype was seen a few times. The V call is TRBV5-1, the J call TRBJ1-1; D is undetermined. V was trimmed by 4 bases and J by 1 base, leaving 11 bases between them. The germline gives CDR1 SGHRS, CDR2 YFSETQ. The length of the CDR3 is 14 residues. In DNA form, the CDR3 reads TGCGCCAGCAGCCGTACCCACGAGAACACTGAAGCTTTCTTT. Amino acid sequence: CASSRTHENTEAFF.

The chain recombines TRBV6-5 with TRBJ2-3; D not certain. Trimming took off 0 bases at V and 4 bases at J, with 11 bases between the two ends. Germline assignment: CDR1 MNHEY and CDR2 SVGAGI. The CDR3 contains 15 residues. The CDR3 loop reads CASSYSYPGSDTQYF. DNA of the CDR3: TGTGCCAGCAGTTACTCGTATCCGGGTTCAGATACGCAGTATTTT.

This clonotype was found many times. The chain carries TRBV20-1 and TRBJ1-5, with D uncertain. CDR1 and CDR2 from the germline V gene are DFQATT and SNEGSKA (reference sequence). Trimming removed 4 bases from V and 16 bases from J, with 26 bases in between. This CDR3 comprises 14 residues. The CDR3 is CSATARGLLATTHF. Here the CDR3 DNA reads TGCAGTGCTACCGCTAGAGGATTACTAGCGACAACCCATTTT.

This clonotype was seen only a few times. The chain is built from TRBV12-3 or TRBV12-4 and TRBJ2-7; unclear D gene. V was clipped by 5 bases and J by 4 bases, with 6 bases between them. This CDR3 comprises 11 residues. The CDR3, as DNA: TGTGCCAGCAGTCGTCAGTACGAGCAGTACTTC. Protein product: CASSRQYEQYF.

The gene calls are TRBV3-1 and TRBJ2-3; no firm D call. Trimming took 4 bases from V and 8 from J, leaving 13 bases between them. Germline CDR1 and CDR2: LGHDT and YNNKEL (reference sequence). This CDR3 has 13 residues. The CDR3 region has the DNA TGTGCCAGCAGCCCCGGGCTAGGCGGTACGCAGTATTTT. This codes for CASSPGLGGTQYF.

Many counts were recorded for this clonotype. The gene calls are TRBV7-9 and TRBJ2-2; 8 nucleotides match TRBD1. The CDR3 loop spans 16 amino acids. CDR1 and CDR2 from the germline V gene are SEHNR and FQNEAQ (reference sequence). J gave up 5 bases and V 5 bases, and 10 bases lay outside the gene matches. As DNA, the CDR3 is TGTGCCAGCAGCGCCCCGACAGGGGCACCAACCGGGGAGCTGTTTTTT. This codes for CASSAPTGAPTGELFF.

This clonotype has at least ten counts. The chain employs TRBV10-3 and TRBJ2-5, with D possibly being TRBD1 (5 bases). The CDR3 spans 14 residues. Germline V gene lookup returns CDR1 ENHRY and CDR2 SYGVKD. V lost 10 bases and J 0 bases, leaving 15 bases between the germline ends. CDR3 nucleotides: TGTGCCACCGCAGGACCGACAGACCAAGAGACCCAGTACTTC. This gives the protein CATAGPTDQETQYF.

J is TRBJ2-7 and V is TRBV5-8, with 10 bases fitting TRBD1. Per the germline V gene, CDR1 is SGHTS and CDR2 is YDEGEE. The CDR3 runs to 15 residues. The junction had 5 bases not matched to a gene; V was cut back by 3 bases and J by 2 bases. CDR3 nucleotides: TGTGCCAGCAGCTCGTCGGGACAGGGGCCCTACGAGCAGTACGTC. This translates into CASSSSGQGPYEQYV.

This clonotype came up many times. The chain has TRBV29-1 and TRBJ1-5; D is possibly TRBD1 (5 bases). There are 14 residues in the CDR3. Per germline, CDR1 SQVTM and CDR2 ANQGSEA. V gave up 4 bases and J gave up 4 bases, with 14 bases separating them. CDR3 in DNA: TGCAGCGTTGGGCTTGGGCAGGGTAATCAGCCCCAGCATTTT. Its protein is CSVGLGQGNQPQHF.

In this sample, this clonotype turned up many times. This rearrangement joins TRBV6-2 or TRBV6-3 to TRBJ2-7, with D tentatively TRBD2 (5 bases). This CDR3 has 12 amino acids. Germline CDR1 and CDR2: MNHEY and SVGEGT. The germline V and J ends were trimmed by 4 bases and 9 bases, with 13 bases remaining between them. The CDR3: CASSLSSRGQYF. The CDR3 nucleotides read TGTGCCAGCAGTTTAAGTTCCCGGGGGCAGTACTTC.

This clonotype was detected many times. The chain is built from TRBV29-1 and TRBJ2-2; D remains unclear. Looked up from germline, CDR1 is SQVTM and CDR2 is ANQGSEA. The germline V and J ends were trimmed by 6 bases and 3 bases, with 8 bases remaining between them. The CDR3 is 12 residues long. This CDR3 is CSVVGDTGELFF. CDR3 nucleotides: TGCAGCGTCGTCGGTGACACCGGGGAGCTGTTTTTT.

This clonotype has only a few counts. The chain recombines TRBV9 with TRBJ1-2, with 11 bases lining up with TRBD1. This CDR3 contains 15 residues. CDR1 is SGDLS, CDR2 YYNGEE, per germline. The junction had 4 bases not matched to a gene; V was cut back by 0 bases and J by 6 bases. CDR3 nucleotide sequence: TGTGCCAGCAGCGTAGGGCGGACAGGGGGCAATGGCTACACCTTC. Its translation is CASSVGRTGGNGYTF.

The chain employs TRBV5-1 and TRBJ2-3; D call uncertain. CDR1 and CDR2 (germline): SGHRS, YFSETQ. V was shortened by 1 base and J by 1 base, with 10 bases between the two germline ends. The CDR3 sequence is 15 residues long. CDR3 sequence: CASSLRVLGTDTQYF. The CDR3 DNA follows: TGCGCCAGCAGCTTGAGGGTTTTAGGCACAGATACGCAGTATTTT.

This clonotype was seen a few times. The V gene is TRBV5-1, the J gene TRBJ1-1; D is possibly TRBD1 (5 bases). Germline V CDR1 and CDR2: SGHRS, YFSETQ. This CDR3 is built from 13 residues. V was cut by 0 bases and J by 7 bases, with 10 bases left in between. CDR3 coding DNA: TGCGCCAGCAGCTTGGGGGCGGGGGATGAAGCTTTCTTT. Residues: CASSLGAGDEAFF.

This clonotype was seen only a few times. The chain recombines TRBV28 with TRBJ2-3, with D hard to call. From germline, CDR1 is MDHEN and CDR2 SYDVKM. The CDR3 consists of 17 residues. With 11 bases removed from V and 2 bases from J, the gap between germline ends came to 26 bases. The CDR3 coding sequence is TGTGCCCGCCGCGCACCCCCCCCTGGACGGTTCACAGATACGCAGTATTTT. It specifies CARRAPPPGRFTDTQYF. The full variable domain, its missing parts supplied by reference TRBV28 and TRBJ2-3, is DVKVTQSSRYLVKRTGEKVFLECVQDMDHENMFWYRQDPGLGLRLIYFSYDVKMKEKGDIPEGYSVSREKKERFSLILESASTNQTSMYLCARRAPPPGRFTDTQYFGPGTRLTVL.

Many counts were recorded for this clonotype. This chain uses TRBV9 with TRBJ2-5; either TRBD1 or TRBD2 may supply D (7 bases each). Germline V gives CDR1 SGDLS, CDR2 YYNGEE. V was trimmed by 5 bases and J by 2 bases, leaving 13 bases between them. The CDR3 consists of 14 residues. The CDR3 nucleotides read TGTGCCAGCAGGGGAGGGGGCTATCAAGAGACCCAGTACTTC. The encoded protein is CASRGGGYQETQYF.

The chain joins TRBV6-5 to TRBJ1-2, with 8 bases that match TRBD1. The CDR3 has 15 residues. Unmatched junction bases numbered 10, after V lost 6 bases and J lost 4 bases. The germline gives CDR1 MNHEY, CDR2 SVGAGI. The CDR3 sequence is CASRRQGSFPYGYTF. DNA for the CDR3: TGTGCCAGCAGAAGACAGGGGTCTTTCCCCTATGGCTACACCTTC.

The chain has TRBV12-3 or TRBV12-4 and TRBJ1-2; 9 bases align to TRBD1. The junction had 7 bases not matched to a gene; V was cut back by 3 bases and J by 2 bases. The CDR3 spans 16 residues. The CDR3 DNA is TGTGCCAGCAGTTTGGGCGGGACAGGGACCAACTATGGCTACACCTTC. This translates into CASSLGGTGTNYGYTF.

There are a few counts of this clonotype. CDR3 sequence (DNA): TGTGCCAGCCGATCAGGGAACTACGAGCAGTACTTC. Protein product: CASRSGNYEQYF. The gene calls are TRBV27 and TRBJ2-7; D possibly corresponds to TRBD1 (5 bases). In germline, CDR1 is MNHEY, CDR2 SMNVEV (reference sequence). The CDR3 spans 12 residues. Trimming took off 8 bases at V and 3 bases at J, with 11 bases between the two ends.

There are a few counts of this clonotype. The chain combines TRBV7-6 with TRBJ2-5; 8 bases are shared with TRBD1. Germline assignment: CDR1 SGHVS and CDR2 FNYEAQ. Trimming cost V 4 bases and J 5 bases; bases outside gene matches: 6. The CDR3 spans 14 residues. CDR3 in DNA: TGTGCCAGCAGCTCCGGGGACAGGAGGGAGACCCAGTACTTC. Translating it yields CASSSGDRRETQYF.

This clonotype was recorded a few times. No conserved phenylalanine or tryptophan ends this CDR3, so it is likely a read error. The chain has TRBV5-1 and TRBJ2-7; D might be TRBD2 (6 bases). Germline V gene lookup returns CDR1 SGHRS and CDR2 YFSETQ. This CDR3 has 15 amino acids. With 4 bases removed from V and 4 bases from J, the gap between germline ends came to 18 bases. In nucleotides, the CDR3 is TGCGCCAGCAGCCCCGTGTTGACTAGTAGGTACGAGCAGTACCTC. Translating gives CASSPVLTSRYEQYL.

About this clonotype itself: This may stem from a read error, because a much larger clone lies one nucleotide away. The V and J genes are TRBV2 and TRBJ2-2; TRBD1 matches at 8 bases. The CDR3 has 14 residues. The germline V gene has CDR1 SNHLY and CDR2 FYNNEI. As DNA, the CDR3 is TGTGCCGGCAGCCCGACAGGGGTTCGGGGGGAGCTGTTTTTT. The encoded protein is CAGSPTGVRGELFF.

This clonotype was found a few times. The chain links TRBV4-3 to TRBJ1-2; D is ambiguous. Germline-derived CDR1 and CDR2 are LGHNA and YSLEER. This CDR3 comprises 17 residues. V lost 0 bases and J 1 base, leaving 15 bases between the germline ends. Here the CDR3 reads CASSQDPGMTHNYGYTF. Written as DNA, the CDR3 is TGCGCCAGCAGCCAAGATCCGGGCATGACACATAACTATGGCTACACCTTC.

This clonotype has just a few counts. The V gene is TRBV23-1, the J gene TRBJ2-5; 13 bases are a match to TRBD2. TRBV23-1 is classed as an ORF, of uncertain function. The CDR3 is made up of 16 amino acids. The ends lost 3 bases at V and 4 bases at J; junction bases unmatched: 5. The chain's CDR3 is CASSQGTSGAPETQYF. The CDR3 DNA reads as TGCGCCAGCAGTCAGGGGACTAGCGGGGCCCCAGAGACCCAGTACTTC.

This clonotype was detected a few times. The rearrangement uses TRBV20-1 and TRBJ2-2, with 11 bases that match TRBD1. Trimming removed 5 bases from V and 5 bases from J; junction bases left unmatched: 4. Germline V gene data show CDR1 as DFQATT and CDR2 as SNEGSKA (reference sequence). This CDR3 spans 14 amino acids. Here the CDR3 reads CSAGTGGITGELFF. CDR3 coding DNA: TGCAGTGCTGGGACAGGGGGAATAACCGGGGAGCTGTTTTTT.

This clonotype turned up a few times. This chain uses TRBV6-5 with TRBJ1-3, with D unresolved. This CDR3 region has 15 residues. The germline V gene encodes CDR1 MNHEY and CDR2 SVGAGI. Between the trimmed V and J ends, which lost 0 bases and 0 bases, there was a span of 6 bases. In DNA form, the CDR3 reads TGTGCCAGCAGTTACTCGAGGGACTCTGGAAACACCATATATTTT. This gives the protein CASSYSRDSGNTIYF.

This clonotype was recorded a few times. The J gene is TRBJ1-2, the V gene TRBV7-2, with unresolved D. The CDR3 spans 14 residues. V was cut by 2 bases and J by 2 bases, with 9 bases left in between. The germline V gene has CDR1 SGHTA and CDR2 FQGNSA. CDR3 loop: CASSLYDGNYGYTF. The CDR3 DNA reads TGTGCCAGCAGCTTATACGACGGCAACTATGGCTACACCTTC.

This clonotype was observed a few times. CDR3 nucleotide sequence: TGTGCCAGCAGCTTGGGGGGACAGGGGGAATTAAGTGAAGCTTTCTTT. It is translated as CASSLGGQGELSEAFF. The chain combines TRBV5-4 with TRBJ1-1; 11 bases align to TRBD1. Germline assignment: CDR1 SGHNT and CDR2 YYREEE (reference sequence). The V segment lost 0 bases and the J segment 7 bases; nucleotides outside the gene matches: 8. The CDR3 has 16 amino acids.

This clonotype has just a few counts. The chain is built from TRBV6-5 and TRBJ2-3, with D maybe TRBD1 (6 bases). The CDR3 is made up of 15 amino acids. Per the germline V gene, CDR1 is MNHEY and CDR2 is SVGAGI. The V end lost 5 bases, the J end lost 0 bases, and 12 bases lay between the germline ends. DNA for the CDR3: TGTGCCAGCAGTCCCAGGGGTGAAAGCACAGATACGCAGTATTTT. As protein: CASSPRGESTDTQYF.

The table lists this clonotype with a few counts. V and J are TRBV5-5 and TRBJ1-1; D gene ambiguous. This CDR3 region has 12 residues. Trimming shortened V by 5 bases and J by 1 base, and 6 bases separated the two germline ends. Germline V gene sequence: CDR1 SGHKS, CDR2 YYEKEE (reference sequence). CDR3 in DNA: TGTGCCAGCAGGACTCAGAACACTGAAGCTTTCTTT. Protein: CASRTQNTEAFF.

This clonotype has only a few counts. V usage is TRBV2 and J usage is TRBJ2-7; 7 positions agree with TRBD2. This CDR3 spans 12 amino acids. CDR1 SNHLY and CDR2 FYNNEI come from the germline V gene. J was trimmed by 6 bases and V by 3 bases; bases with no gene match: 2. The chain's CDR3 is CASSEGGFEQYF. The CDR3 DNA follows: TGTGCCAGCAGTGAGGGAGGGTTCGAGCAGTACTTC.